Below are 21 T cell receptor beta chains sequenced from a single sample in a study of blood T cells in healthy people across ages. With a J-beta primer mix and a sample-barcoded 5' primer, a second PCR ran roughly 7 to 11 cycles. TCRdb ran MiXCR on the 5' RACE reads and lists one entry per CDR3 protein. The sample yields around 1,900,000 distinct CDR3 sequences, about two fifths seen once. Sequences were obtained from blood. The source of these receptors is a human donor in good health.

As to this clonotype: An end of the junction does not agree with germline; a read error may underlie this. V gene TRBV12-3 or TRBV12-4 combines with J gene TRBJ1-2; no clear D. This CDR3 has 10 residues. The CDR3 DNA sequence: TGTGCCAGCAGTTTCGATGGCTGCACCTTC. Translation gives CASSFDGCTF.

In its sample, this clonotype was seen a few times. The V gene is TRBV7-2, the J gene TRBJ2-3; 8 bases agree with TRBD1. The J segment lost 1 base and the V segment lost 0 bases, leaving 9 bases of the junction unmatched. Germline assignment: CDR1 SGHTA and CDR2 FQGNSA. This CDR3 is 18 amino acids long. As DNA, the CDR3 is TGTGCCAGCAGCTTAGCGGTAACACAGGGGGGACGCACAGATACGCAGTATTTT. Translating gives CASSLAVTQGGRTDTQYF.

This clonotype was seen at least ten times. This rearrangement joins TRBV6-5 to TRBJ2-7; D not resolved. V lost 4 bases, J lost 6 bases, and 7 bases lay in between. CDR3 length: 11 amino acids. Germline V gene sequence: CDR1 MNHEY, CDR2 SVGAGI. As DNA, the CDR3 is TGTGCCAGCAGTTTACAAGGCGAGCAGTACTTC. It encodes CASSLQGEQYF.

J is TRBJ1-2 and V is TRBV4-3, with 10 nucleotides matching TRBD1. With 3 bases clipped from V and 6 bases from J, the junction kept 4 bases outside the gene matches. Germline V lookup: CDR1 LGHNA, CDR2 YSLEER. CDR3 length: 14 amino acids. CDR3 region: CASSHSGQGDGYTF. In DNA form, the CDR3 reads TGCGCCAGCAGCCACTCTGGACAGGGGGATGGCTACACCTTC.

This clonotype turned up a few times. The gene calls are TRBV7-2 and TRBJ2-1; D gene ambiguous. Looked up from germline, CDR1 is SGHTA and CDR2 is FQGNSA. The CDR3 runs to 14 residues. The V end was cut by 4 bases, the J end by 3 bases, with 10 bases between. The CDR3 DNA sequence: TGTGCCAGCAGCTATCCCGGGCGCTACAATGAGCAGTTCTTC. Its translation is CASSYPGRYNEQFF.

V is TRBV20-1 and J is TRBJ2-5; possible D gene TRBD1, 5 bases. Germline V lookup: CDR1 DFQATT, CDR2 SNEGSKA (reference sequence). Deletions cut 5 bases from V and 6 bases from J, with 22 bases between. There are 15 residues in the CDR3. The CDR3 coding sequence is TGCAGTGCTCGCCCCTACGGGCAGGGAAAGAAGACCCAGTACTTC. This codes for CSARPYGQGKKTQYF.

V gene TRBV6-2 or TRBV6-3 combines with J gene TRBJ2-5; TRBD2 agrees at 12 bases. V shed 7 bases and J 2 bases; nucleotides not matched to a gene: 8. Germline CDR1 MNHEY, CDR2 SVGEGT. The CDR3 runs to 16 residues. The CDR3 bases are TGTGCCAGCACTACACGACTAGCGGGGGAACAAGAGACCCAGTACTTC. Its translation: CASTTRLAGEQETQYF.

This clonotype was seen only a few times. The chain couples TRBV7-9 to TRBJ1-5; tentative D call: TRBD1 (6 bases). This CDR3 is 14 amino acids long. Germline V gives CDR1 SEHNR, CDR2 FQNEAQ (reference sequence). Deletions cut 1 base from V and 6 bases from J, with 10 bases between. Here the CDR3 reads CASSLGQASQPQHF. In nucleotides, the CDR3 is TGTGCCAGCAGCTTAGGACAGGCCAGTCAGCCCCAGCATTTT.

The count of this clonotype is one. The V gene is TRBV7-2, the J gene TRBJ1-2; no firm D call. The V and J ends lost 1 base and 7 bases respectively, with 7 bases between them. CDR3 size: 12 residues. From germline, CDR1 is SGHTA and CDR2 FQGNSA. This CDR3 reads CASSLGLPGYTF. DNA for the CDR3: TGTGCCAGCAGCTTAGGACTACCTGGCTACACCTTC.

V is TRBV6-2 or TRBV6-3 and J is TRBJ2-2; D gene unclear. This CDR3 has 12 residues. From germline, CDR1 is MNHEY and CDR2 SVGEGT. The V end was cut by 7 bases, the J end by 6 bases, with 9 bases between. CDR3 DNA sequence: TGTGCCAGCACAGCTGAACCCGGGGAGCTGTTTTTT. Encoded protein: CASTAEPGELFF.

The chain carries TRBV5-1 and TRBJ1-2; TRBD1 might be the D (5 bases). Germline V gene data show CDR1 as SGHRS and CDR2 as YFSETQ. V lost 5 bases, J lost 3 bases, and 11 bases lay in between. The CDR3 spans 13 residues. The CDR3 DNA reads TGCGCCAGCAGGGTCAGGGAGGACTATGGCTACACCTTC. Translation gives CASRVREDYGYTF.

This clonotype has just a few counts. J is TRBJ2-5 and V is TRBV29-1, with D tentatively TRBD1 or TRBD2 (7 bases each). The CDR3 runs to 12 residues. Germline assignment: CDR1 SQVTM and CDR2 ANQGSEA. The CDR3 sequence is CNGRGGDDAQYF. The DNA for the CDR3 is TGCAACGGCAGGGGGGGCGACGATGCCCAGTACTTC. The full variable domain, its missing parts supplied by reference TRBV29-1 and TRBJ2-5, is SAVISQKPSRDICQRGTSLTIQCQVDSQVTMMFWYRQQPGQSLTLIATANQGSEATYESGFVIDKFPISRPNLTFSTLTVSNMSPEDSSIYLCNGRGGDDAQYFGPGTRLLVL.

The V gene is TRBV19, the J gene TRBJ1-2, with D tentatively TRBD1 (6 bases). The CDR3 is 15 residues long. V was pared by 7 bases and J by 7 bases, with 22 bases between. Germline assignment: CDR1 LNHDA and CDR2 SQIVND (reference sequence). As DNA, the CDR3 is TGTGCCAGTACCCCAAGGGGGGGTCGACGGAGTGGCTACACCTTC. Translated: CASTPRGGRRSGYTF.

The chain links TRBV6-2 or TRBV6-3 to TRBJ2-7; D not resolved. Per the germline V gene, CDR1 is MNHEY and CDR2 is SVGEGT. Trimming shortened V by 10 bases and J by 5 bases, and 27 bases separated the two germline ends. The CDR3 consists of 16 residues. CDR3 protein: CATHRKEWLGSNEQYF. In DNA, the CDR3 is TGTGCCACACATCGGAAGGAGTGGCTAGGATCTAACGAGCAGTACTTC.

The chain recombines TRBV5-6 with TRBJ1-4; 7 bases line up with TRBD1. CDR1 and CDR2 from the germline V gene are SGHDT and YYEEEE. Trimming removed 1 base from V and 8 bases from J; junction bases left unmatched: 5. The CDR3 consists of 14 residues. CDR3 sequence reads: CASSLTRGEEKLFF. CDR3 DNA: TGTGCCAGCAGCTTGACCAGGGGGGAGGAAAAACTGTTTTTT.

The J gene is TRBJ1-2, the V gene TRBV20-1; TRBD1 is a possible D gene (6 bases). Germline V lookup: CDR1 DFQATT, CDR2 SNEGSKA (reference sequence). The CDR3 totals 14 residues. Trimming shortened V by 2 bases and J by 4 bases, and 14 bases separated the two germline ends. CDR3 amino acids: CSARPDRSSYGYTF. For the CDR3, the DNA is TGCAGTGCTAGACCAGACAGGTCCTCCTATGGCTACACCTTC.

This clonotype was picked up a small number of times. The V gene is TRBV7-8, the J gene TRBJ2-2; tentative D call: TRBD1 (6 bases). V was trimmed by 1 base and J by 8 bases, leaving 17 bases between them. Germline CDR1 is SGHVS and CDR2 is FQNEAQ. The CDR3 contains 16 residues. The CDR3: CASSLEARQGSGELFF. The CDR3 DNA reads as TGTGCCAGCAGCTTAGAAGCACGGCAGGGGTCAGGGGAGCTGTTTTTT.

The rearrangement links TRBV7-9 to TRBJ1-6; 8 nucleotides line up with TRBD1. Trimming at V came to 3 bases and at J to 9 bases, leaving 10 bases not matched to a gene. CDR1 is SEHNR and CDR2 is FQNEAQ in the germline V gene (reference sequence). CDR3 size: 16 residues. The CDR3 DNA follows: TGTGCCAGCAGCTTCTCGTCGGGACAGGAGGGTTCACCCCTCCACTTT. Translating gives CASSFSSGQEGSPLHF.

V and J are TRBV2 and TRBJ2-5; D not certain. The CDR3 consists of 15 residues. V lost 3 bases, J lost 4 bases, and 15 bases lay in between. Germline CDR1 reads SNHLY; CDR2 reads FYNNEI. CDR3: CASSESLLLPETQYF. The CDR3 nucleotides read TGTGCCAGCAGTGAGTCCCTCCTTCTACCAGAGACCCAGTACTTC.

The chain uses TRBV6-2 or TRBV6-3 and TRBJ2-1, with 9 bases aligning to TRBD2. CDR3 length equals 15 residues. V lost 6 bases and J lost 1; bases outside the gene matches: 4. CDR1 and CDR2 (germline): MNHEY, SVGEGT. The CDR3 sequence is CASRISGGSYNEQFF. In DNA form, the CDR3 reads TGTGCCAGCAGAATTAGCGGGGGATCCTACAATGAGCAGTTCTTC.

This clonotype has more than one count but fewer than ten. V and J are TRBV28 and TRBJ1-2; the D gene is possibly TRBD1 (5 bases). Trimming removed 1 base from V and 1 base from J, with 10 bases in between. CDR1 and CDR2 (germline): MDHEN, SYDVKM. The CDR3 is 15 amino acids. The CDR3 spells CASSLLTVSNYGYTF. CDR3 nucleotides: TGTGCCAGCAGTTTATTGACAGTCAGTAACTATGGCTACACCTTC.